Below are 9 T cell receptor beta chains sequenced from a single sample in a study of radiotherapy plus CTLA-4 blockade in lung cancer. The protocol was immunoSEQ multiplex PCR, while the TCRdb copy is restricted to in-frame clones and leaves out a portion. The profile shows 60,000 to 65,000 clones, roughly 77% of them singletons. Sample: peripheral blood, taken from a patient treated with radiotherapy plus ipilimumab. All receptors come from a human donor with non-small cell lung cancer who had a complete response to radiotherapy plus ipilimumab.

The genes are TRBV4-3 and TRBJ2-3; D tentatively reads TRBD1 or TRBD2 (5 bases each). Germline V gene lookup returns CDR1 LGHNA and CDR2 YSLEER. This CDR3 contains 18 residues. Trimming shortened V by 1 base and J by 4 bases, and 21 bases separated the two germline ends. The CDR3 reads CASSQGPGTGARADTQYF. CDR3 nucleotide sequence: TGCGCCAGCAGCCAAGGGCCGGGTACCGGGGCGAGGGCAGATACGCAGTATTTT.

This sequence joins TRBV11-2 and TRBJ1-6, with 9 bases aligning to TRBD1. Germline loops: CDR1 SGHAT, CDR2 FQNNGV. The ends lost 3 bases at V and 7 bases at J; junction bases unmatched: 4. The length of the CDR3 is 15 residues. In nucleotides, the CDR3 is TGTGCCAGCAGCTTGCTAGGACAGGGGAATTCACCCCTCCACTTT. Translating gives CASSLLGQGNSPLHF.

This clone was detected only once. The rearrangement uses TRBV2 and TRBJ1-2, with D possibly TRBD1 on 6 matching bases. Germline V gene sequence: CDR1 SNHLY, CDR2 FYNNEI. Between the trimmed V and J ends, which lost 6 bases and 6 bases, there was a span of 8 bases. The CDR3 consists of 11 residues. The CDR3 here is CASRGHDGYTF. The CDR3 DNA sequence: TGTGCCAGCAGGGGACATGATGGCTACACCTTC. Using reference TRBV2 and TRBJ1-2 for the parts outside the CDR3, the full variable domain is EPEVTQTPSHQVTQMGQEVILRCVPISNHLYFYWYRQILGQKVEFLVSFYNNEISEKSEIFDDQFSVERPDGSNFTLKIRSTKLEDSAMYFCASRGHDGYTFGSGTRLTVV.

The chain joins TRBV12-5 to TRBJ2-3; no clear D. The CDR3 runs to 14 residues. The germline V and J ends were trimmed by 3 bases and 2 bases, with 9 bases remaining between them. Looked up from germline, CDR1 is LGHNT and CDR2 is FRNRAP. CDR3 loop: CASGLGLSTDTQYF. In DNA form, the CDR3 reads TGTGCTAGTGGTTTAGGTCTCTCCACAGATACGCAGTATTTT.

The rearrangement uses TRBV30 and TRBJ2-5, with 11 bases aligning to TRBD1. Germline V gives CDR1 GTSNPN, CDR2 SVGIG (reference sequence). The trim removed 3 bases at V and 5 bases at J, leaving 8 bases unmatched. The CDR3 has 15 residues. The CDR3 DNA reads TGTGCCTGGAGGGGATGGAGGACAGGGGGCGAGACCCAGTACTTC. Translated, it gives CAWRGWRTGGETQYF.

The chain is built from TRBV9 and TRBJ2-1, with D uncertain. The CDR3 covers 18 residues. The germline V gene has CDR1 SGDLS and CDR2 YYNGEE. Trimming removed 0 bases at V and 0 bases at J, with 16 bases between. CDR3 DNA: TGTGCCAGCAGCGTAGCGGGTGCCGAGCTACCCTCCTACAATGAGCAGTTCTTC. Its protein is CASSVAGAELPSYNEQFF.

Written as DNA, the CDR3 is TGTGCCAGCACCGCGGGGCCTAGCACAGATACGCAGTATTTT. It codes for CASTAGPSTDTQYF. The rearrangement joins TRBV25-1 to TRBJ2-3; D is possibly TRBD2 (6 bases). The V gene's germline CDR1 is MGHDK and CDR2 SYGVNS. Trimming took 7 bases from V and 0 from J, leaving 11 bases between them. The CDR3 extends over 14 amino acids.

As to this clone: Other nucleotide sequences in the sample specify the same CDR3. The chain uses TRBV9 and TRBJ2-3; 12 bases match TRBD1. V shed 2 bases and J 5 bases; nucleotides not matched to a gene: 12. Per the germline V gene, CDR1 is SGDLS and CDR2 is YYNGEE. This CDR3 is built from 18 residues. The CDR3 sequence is CASSVGLGTGGAEDTQYF. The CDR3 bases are TGTGCCAGCAGCGTGGGTTTGGGGACAGGGGGCGCGGAAGATACGCAGTATTTT.

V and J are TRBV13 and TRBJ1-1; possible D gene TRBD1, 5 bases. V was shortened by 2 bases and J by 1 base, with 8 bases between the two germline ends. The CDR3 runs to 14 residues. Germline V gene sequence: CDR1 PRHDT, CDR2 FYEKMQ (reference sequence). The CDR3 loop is CASSLRGPNTEAFF. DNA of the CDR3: TGTGCCAGCAGCTTAAGGGGACCGAACACTGAAGCTTTCTTT. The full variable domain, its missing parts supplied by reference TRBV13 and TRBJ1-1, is AAGVIQSPRHLIKEKRETATLKCYPIPRHDTVYWYQQGPGQDPQFLISFYEKMQSDKGSIPDRFSAQQFSDYHSELNMSSLELGDSALYFCASSLRGPNTEAFFGQGTRLTVV.